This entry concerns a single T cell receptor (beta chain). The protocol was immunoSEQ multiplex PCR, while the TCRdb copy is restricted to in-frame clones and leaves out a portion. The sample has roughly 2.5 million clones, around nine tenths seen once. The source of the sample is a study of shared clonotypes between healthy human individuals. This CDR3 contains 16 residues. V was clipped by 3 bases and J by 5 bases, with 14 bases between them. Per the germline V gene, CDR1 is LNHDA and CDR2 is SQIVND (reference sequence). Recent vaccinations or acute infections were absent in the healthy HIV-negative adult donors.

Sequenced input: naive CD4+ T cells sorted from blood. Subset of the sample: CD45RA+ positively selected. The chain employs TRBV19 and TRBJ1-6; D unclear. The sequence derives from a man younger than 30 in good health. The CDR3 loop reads CASSIGSRQDNSPLHF. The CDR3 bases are TGTGCCAGTAGTATCGGGTCCCGGCAGGATAATTCACCCCTCCACTTT.